These 17 T cell receptor beta chains originate from one sample sequenced in a study of blood T cell repertoires in COVID-19. The protocol was immunoSEQ multiplex PCR, while the TCRdb copy is restricted to in-frame clones and leaves out a portion. Seen here are some 160,000 clones, nearly 80% observed once, and the top ten hold roughly 14%. Sequencing was performed on peripheral blood. These receptors were taken from an elderly woman with acute or convalescent COVID-19.

This sequence joins TRBV5-1 and TRBJ2-3, with D maybe TRBD2 (6 bases). The V gene's germline CDR1 is SGHRS and CDR2 YFSETQ. The CDR3 totals 14 residues. Between the trimmed V and J ends, which lost 2 bases and 4 bases, there was a span of 11 bases. CDR3 region: CASSFMGGSDTQYF. CDR3 DNA sequence: TGCGCCAGCAGCTTTATGGGGGGATCAGATACGCAGTATTTT. Together with reference TRBV5-1 and TRBJ2-3, the CDR3 gives the full variable domain: KAGVTQTPRYLIKTRGQQVTLSCSPISGHRSVSWYQQTPGQGLQFLFEYFSETQRNKGNFPGRFSGRQFSNSRSEMNVSTLELGDSALYLCASSFMGGSDTQYFGPGTRLTVL.

The V gene is TRBV5-1, the J gene TRBJ2-2; tentative D call: TRBD2 (7 bases). The CDR3 has 16 amino acids. V was pared by 0 bases and J by 5 bases, with 14 bases between. Per germline, CDR1 SGHRS and CDR2 YFSETQ. CDR3 protein: CASSLELGGATGELFF. In DNA form, the CDR3 reads TGCGCCAGCAGCTTGGAGCTGGGGGGGGCGACCGGGGAGCTGTTTTTT.

The rearrangement links TRBV6-1 to TRBJ2-1; 10 bases are a match to TRBD2. V dropped 0 bases and J dropped 0; count of bases not matched to a gene: 8. The CDR3 contains 19 residues. Per germline, CDR1 MNHNS and CDR2 SASEGT. CDR3 bases: TGTGCCAGCAGTGAAGCGCGGATAGCGGGGGGATCCTCCTACAATGAGCAGTTCTTC. Protein sequence: CASSEARIAGGSSYNEQFF.

The rearrangement links TRBV29-1 to TRBJ2-3; 13 bases match TRBD2. The CDR3 is 15 residues long. The J segment lost 2 bases and the V segment lost 7 bases, leaving 6 bases of the junction unmatched. Per germline, CDR1 SQVTM and CDR2 ANQGSEA. The CDR3 DNA sequence: TGCAGCGGGACCGGGACTAGCGGGACCACAGATACGCAGTATTTT. It specifies CSGTGTSGTTDTQYF.

The V gene is TRBV1, the J gene TRBJ2-5; the table calls TRBD1, which could not be checked here. TRBV1 is flagged as a pseudogene. CDR3 size: 17 residues. CDR3 protein: CTSSLLGQGDYQETQYF. In DNA, the CDR3 is TGCACCAGCAGCCTGCTAGGGCAGGGCGACTACCAAGAGACCCAGTACTTC.

The chain couples TRBV6-6 to TRBJ2-5; 7 bases match TRBD1. The junction had 7 bases not matched to a gene; V was cut back by 8 bases and J by 1 base. The CDR3 contains 14 residues. CDR1 is MNHNY and CDR2 is SVGAGI in the germline V gene (reference sequence). The CDR3 protein is CASAQGPSQETQYF. Here the CDR3 DNA reads TGTGCCAGCGCACAGGGGCCCTCCCAAGAGACCCAGTACTTC.

The genes are TRBV19 and TRBJ1-2, with 7 bases matching TRBD1. CDR1 and CDR2 from the germline V gene are LNHDA and SQIVND (reference sequence). With V trimmed by 4 bases and J by 5 bases, 13 bases remained unmatched. The CDR3 consists of 16 residues. The CDR3 DNA is TGTGCCAGTAGTACCCTCGACAGGGTACGTGCGTATGGCTACACCTTC. Residues: CASSTLDRVRAYGYTF.

V and J are TRBV18 and TRBJ2-2; tentative D call: TRBD1 (6 bases). The germline V and J ends were trimmed by 0 bases and 5 bases, with 13 bases remaining between them. CDR1 and CDR2 from the germline V gene are KGHSH and LQKENI. The CDR3 is 16 amino acids. CDR3 residues: CASSPPPGHGTGELFF. DNA of the CDR3: TGTGCCAGCTCACCACCTCCGGGACACGGAACCGGGGAGCTGTTTTTT. The entire variable domain, with the rest obtained from reference TRBV18 and TRBJ2-2, is as follows: NAGVMQNPRHLVRRRGQEARLRCSPMKGHSHVYWYRQLPEEGLKFMVYLQKENIIDESGMPKERFSAEFPKEGPSILRIQQVVRGDSAAYFCASSPPPGHGTGELFFGEGSRLTVL.

This rearrangement joins TRBV6-2 or TRBV6-3 to TRBJ2-3, with 8 bases aligning to TRBD2. The ends lost 4 bases at V and 1 base at J; junction bases unmatched: 7. The germline V gene has CDR1 MNHEY and CDR2 SVGEGT. CDR3 length equals 16 residues. The CDR3 DNA follows: TGTGCCAGCAGTTCCGGACTAGCCTGGGGCACAGATACGCAGTATTTT. It encodes CASSSGLAWGTDTQYF.

The chain uses TRBV28 and TRBJ2-7, with 9 bases that match TRBD1. Germline V CDR1 and CDR2: MDHEN, SYDVKM. The CDR3 extends over 15 amino acids. The V and J ends lost 2 bases and 4 bases, in that order; junction bases with no gene match: 6. The CDR3 bases are TGTGCCAGCAGTTTAGAGGGGACAGGGAGGTACGAGCAGTACTTC. This translates into CASSLEGTGRYEQYF.

This clone was recorded only once. The rearrangement links TRBV6-4 to TRBJ2-7; 12 nucleotides match TRBD1. The CDR3 extends over 15 amino acids. V lost 2 bases to trimming and J lost 7 bases; unmatched junction nucleotides: 6. CDR1 is MRHNA, CDR2 SNTAGT, per germline. CDR3 region: CASSDLGTGGREQYF. CDR3 in DNA: TGTGCCAGCAGTGACCTCGGGACAGGGGGCAGGGAGCAGTACTTC.

There are a few counts of this clone. The chain uses TRBV4-2 and TRBJ2-7, with 8 bases that match TRBD1. This CDR3 contains 14 residues. Trimming took 0 bases from V and 6 from J; bases not matched to a gene: 4. The germline CDR1 and CDR2 sequences are LGHNA and YNFKEQ. CDR3 region: CASSQDPGGSEQYF. CDR3 in DNA: TGTGCCAGCAGCCAAGATCCAGGGGGCTCCGAGCAGTACTTC.

This clone was detected a few times. The chain couples TRBV7-9 to TRBJ1-4; 7 bases map to TRBD1. Trimming removed 4 bases from V and 7 bases from J; junction bases left unmatched: 9. The CDR3 spans 15 residues. Germline V gene lookup returns CDR1 SEHNR and CDR2 FQNEAQ (reference sequence). In nucleotides, the CDR3 is TGTGCCAGCAGCTCCACCGGGGGACAGCCTGAAAAACTGTTTTTT. It codes for CASSSTGGQPEKLFF.

The V gene is TRBV5-1, the J gene TRBJ2-1, with TRBD1 matching over 11 bases. Germline CDR1 reads SGHRS; CDR2 reads YFSETQ. The CDR3 is 19 amino acids. V lost 4 bases, J lost 1 base, and 13 bases stayed unmatched. Here the CDR3 reads CASSGLGSGQGVSYNEQFF. The CDR3 DNA sequence: TGCGCCAGCAGCGGGTTGGGCTCGGGACAGGGGGTTTCCTACAATGAGCAGTTCTTC.

This clone was seen more than once but under ten times. This rearrangement joins TRBV27 to TRBJ2-7, with 11 bases fitting TRBD2. Germline V lookup: CDR1 MNHEY, CDR2 SMNVEV (reference sequence). V lost 6 bases to trimming and J lost 2 bases; unmatched junction nucleotides: 6. The CDR3 is made up of 15 amino acids. This CDR3 reads CASRDGTSGTYEQYF. The CDR3 DNA follows: TGTGCCAGCAGAGACGGGACTAGCGGAACCTACGAGCAGTACTTC.

This clone appeared a few times. The chain is built from TRBV19 and TRBJ1-6, with a weak D call TRBD1 (5 bases). Germline values: CDR1 LNHDA, CDR2 SQIVND (reference sequence). V lost 7 bases and J 7 bases, leaving 14 bases between the germline ends. The CDR3 consists of 14 residues. CDR3 sequence reads: CASKREGRNSPLHF. CDR3 bases: TGTGCCAGTAAACGGGAGGGGCGCAATTCACCCCTCCACTTT.

The chain couples TRBV6-5 to TRBJ2-1, with a weak D call TRBD2 (6 bases). The CDR3 has 13 residues. Germline V gene sequence: CDR1 MNHEY, CDR2 SVGAGI. For the CDR3, the DNA is TGTGCGTCGGAGGGATTCCAGAACAATGAGCAGTTCTTC. It encodes CASEGFQNNEQFF.